This T cell receptor (beta chain) derives from a study of Graves' ophthalmopathy and Graves' hyperthyroidism. Germline V gene sequence: CDR1 SGHVS, CDR2 FNYEAQ. V lost 7 bases, J lost 7 bases, and 16 bases lay in between. The CDR3 consists of 13 residues. Findings of the study overall: Separation of ophthalmopathy from stable hyperthyroidism was achieved by a 13-signature model, at approximately 90% sensitivity and approximately 81% specificity. Blood repertoires reportedly contained most expanded thyroid clonotypes above 0.001 frequency.

With regard to this clonotype: Its antigen is unidentified.

Orbital computed tomography and thyroid ultrasound, along with TRAb, serum thyroxine and clinical symptoms, underpinned diagnosis. Investigators amplified TCR beta CDR3 regions from RNA transcripts. The first-round RT-PCR employed HTBI primers together with the Qiagen OneStep RT-PCR kit. A multiplex PCR was then performed as the second round. TCRdb passed the multiplex PCR reads through MiXCR, listing each CDR3 protein once. The data contain some 390,000 distinct CDR3 sequences, about 18% of them singletons. Sequenced sample: peripheral blood. The rearrangement joins TRBV7-6 to TRBJ2-5, with D perhaps TRBD2 (5 bases). The sequence was collected from a young woman with Graves' ophthalmopathy. Here the CDR3 reads CASTPEEGSTQYF. In DNA, the CDR3 is TGTGCCAGCACCCCAGAAGAGGGCTCGACCCAGTACTTC.